This is a list of T cell receptor beta chains from one sample in a study of Graves' ophthalmopathy and Graves' hyperthyroidism. TCRdb analysed the multiplex PCR reads with MiXCR anew, one entry per CDR3 protein. The sample lists roughly 420,000 distinct CDR3 sequences, about 21% seen once, with roughly 3.2% in the top ten. The sequencing sample was made of peripheral blood. Receptors originate from a woman aged 18-35 years with stable Graves' hyperthyroidism. CDR3s include the opening cysteine and the closing phenylalanine or tryptophan. The D gene is left open where the match is weak. The size field is filled for only some rows; it gives once, few, many or a size class.

>many|.|TRBV19|TRBJ2-7
TGTGCCAGTAGTGCCTGGTCCGGGACACACCAGTTTAACGAGCAGTACTTC
CASSAWSGTHQFNEQYF
>many|TRBD1|TRBV5-1|TRBJ2-7
TGCGCCAGCAGCTTTCTACAGGGGCCCTCCGAGCAGTACTTC
CASSFLQGPSEQYF
>.|.|TRBV12-3/TRBV12-4|TRBJ1-1
TGTGCCACCGGGGACGGACTGAACACTGAAGCTTTCTTT
CATGDGLNTEAFF
>many|TRBD1|TRBV6-1|TRBJ2-7
TGTGCCAGCAACGTCCAGGGGGACTCCTACGAGCAGTACTTC
CASNVQGDSYEQYF
>many|TRBD1|TRBV30|TRBJ2-5
TGTGCCTGGCGCCTCAGGGGGAGAGAGACCCAGTACTTC
CAWRLRGRETQYF
>few|.|TRBV12-3/TRBV12-4|TRBJ2-5
TGTGCCAGCACTCCACAAGGGAACCAAGAGACCCAGTACTTC
CASTPQGNQETQYF
>.|.|TRBV6-1|TRBJ2-5
TGTGCCATCGTGACTTTAGTGTACCAAGAGACCCAGTACTTC
CAIVTLVYQETQYF
>.|.|TRBV6-1|TRBJ1-2
TGTGCCAGCAGTCAATACTCCCGCTCACTCGGCCACTATGGCTACACCTTC
CASSQYSRSLGHYGYTF
>many|.|TRBV6-2/TRBV6-3|TRBJ1-1
TGTGCCAGCAGTTATTGGGCAGGGAATACTGAAGCTTTCTTT
CASSYWAGNTEAFF
>many|.|TRBV29-1|TRBJ2-7
TGCAGCGTTGCAGGCACCGTGGTGGGCGAGCAGTACTTC
CSVAGTVVGEQYF
>many|.|TRBV6-2/TRBV6-3|TRBJ2-7
TGTGCCAGCAGTCGGACAATCTACGAGCAGTACTTC
CASSRTIYEQYF
>many|TRBD2|TRBV6-2/TRBV6-3|TRBJ2-7
TGTGCCAGCAATCGTCTAGCGGGCTACTACGAGCAGTACTTC
CASNRLAGYYEQYF
>.|TRBD1|TRBV20-1|TRBJ1-2
TGCAGTGCTAGAGTATACAGGGGAGGCTACACCTTC
CSARVYRGGYTF
>many|.|TRBV5-1|TRBJ1-2
TGCGCCAGCAGCCTGGCTGGAGGGAGCTTTAAGGGCTACACCTTC
CASSLAGGSFKGYTF
>.|TRBD2|TRBV29-1|TRBJ2-2
TGCAGCGTGCCTAGCGGACACACCGGGGAGCTGTTTTTT
CSVPSGHTGELFF
>few|.|TRBV19|TRBJ2-6
TGTGCCAGTATCTCCTCTATCAGCTCTGGGGCCAACGTCCTGACTTTC
CASISSISSGANVLTF
>many|.|TRBV6-1|TRBJ1-2
TGTGCCAGCAGTGCAGATACTGGAGACAGCTCCTATGGCTACACCTTC
CASSADTGDSSYGYTF
>.|TRBD1|TRBV11-2|TRBJ2-7
TGTGCCAGCAGCAGGTTCGGACAGGGGAAGGAGGGCGAGCAGCACTTC
CASSRFGQGKEGEQHF
>many|.|TRBV5-1|TRBJ2-2
TGCGCCAGCAGCTTGGTCCGGGGCCGGGAGCTGTTTTTT
CASSLVRGRELFF
>many|.|TRBV2|TRBJ1-5
TGTGCCAGCAACCAACAGGTCAATCAGCCCCAGCATTTT
CASNQQVNQPQHF
>.|TRBD1|TRBV13|TRBJ2-4
TGTGCCAGCAGCTTAGTCCGGGACAGGGGGGGGGCGCACATTAAGTACTTC
CASSLVRDRGGAHIKYF
>many|.|TRBV5-1|TRBJ1-1
TGCGCCAGCAGCTTCGACTCGAACACTGAAGCTTTCTTT
CASSFDSNTEAFF
>many|.|TRBV6-1|TRBJ2-7
TGTGCCAGCAGCCTAGACGTACGGGTCGGCTACGAGCAGTACTTC
CASSLDVRVGYEQYF
>few|.|TRBV6-5|TRBJ1-2
TGTGCCAGCAGTTACCTCAGGGGACGCTATGGCTACACCTTC
CASSYLRGRYGYTF
>many|.|TRBV27|TRBJ2-7
TGTGCCAGCAGATCCACGGACCGATTTCGTTCCCACGAGCAGTACTTC
CASRSTDRFRSHEQYF
>many|TRBD1|TRBV29-1|TRBJ1-2
TGCAGCGTGGGAACAGGGGGCTATGGCTACACCTTC
CSVGTGGYGYTF
>many|.|TRBV6-1|TRBJ2-5
TGTGCCAGCAGTGAACGGAGGGACCGTCAAGAGACCCAGTACTTC
CASSERRDRQETQYF
>many|.|TRBV28|TRBJ1-2
TGTGCCAGCACCTCAGGGCAGGTGGACTACACCTTC
CASTSGQVDYTF
>few|.|TRBV6-5|TRBJ2-7
TGTGCCAGCAGTTCGACAGGCAGCGAGCAGTACTTC
CASSSTGSEQYF
>many|.|TRBV6-1|TRBJ1-1
TGTGCCAGCAGTGAACTCCACAGATTGAACACTGAAGCTTTCTTT
CASSELHRLNTEAFF
>many|.|TRBV7-8|TRBJ1-1
TGTGCCAGCAGCCCCCCGGACGGGACTGAAGCTTTCTTT
CASSPPDGTEAFF
>many|.|TRBV29-1|TRBJ1-1
TGCAGCGTTGAGGTGCGAGGATCGAACACTGAAGCTTTCTTT
CSVEVRGSNTEAFF
>many|TRBD1|TRBV12-3/TRBV12-4|TRBJ2-7
TGTGCCAGCAGTTTACCACCCGGGACAGGGTATGGATACGAGCAGTACTTC
CASSLPPGTGYGYEQYF
>many|TRBD2|TRBV20-1|TRBJ2-5
TGCAGTGCACATCATAGCGGGAACTACCAAGAGACCCAGTACTTC
CSAHHSGNYQETQYF
>many|TRBD1|TRBV6-1|TRBJ2-7
TGTGCCAGCAGTAGAAAGGGACAGGGGGTTGGGGAGCAGTACTTC
CASSRKGQGVGEQYF
>many|TRBD1|TRBV7-8|TRBJ1-5
TGTGCCAGCAGCTATACAGGGGAGGGCAATCAGCCCCAGCATTTT
CASSYTGEGNQPQHF
>.|.|TRBV20-1|TRBJ1-1
TGCAGTGCTAGAGATTTCGGCACTGAAGCTTTCTTT
CSARDFGTEAFF
>many|.|TRBV6-5|TRBJ1-1
TGTGCCAGTCGGAATGGGGGTAACACTGAAGCTTTCTTT
CASRNGGNTEAFF
>many|.|TRBV27|TRBJ1-5
TGTGCCAGCAGTTTTCACGGAGGGAATCAGCCCCAGCATTTT
CASSFHGGNQPQHF
>many|.|TRBV6-1|TRBJ2-7
TGTGCCAGCAGTGAACGTTTGCGCGGGCTCGCCTATAACGAGCAGTACTTC
CASSERLRGLAYNEQYF
>many|TRBD1|TRBV24-1|TRBJ1-1
TGTGCCACCAGAGACAGGGGGCTTACTGAAGCTTTCTTT
CATRDRGLTEAFF
>many|.|TRBV27|TRBJ2-4
TGTGCCAGCCGCATAATTCCAGGGGAGGACATTCAGTACTTC
CASRIIPGEDIQYF
>many|.|TRBV9|TRBJ2-7
TGTGCCAGCAGCGTAGGGAGGGCCCAGTCCGAGCAGTACTTC
CASSVGRAQSEQYF
>many|TRBD1|TRBV20-1|TRBJ2-7
TGCAGTGTTAGGACAGGCTACTCCTACGAGCAGTACTTC
CSVRTGYSYEQYF
>many|.|TRBV2|TRBJ2-7
TGTGCCAGCAGTGGAGGGATCAGGGGCCACGAGCAGTACTTC
CASSGGIRGHEQYF
>many|.|TRBV20-1|TRBJ1-1
TGCAGTGCTAGGTACTCGAACACTGAAGCTTTCTTT
CSARYSNTEAFF
>many|.|TRBV30|TRBJ1-1
TGTGCCTGGAGTTACAACCCAGACACGGGAGCTTTCTTT
CAWSYNPDTGAFF
>few|.|TRBV28|TRBJ1-2
TGTGCCAGCAGCGGGTCTCTCCGGGGCACTGCTGGCTACACCTTC
CASSGSLRGTAGYTF
>many|.|TRBV6-5|TRBJ2-7
TGTGCCAGCAGAAAAGGGACAAGACAGTACTTC
CASRKGTRQYF
>many|.|TRBV5-1|TRBJ2-7
TGCGCCAGCAGTAACGACTGGGGGGCCGAGCAGTACTTC
CASSNDWGAEQYF
>few|.|TRBV30|TRBJ2-7
TGTGCCTGGAGTGTAAGGTCCTACGAGCAGTACTTC
CAWSVRSYEQYF